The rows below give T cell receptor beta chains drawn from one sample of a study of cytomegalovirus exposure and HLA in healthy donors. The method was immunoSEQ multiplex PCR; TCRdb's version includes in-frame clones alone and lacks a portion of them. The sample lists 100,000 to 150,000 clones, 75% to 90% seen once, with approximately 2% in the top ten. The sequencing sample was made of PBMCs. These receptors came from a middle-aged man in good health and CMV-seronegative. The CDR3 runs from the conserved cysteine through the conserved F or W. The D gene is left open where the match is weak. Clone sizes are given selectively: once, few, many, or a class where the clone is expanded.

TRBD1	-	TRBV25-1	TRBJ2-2	TGTGCCAGCACCAACAGGGGGCAGAACACCGGGGAGCTGTTTTTT	CASTNRGQNTGELFF
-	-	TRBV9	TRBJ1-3	TGTGCCAGCAGCCCTAAACACAGCTCTGGAAACACCATATATTTT	CASSPKHSSGNTIYF
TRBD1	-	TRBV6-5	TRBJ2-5	TGTGCCAGTCAAATTCCGGGACAGGGAGTGGAGACCCAGTACTTC	CASQIPGQGVETQYF
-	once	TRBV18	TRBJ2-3	TGTGCCAGCTCACGCGGGGCGGCCCGAAGCACAGATACGCAGTATTTT	CASSRGAARSTDTQYF
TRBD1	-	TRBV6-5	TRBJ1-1	TGTGCCAGCAGTCGCTACACAGGGGCCACTGAAGCTTTCTTT	CASSRYTGATEAFF
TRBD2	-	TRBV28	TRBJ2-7	TGTGCCAGCATTGGACTAGCGGGTTCCTACGAGCAGTACTTC	CASIGLAGSYEQYF
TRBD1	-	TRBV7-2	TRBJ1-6	TGTGCCAGCAGACCCGGACAGGCTTGGTATTCACCCCTCCACTTT	CASRPGQAWYSPLHF
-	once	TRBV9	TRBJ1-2	TGTGCCAGCAGCGTAGATCAGCAGGGCTTCTATGGCTACACCTTC	CASSVDQQGFYGYTF
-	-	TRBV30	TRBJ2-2	TGTGCCTCGGGACTGCGGGCCCATGACACCGGGGAGCTGTTTTTT	CASGLRAHDTGELFF
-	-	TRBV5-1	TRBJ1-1	TGCGCCAGCAGCTTGCTTCCAGGGAGGGACACTGAAGCTTTCTTT	CASSLLPGRDTEAFF
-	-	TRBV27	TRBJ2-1	TGTGCCAGCAGTTCCCCTCCGGGGCGGGGTAGGCTACACAATGAGCAGTTCTTC	CASSSPPGRGRLHNEQFF
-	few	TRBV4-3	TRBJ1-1	TGCGCCAGCAGCCAAGATCTGGGGCCGAGGACTGAAGCTTTCTTT	CASSQDLGPRTEAFF
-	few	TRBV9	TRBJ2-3	TGTGCCAGCAGCGTAGGTGGGCCGCAGTGGGTGGATACGCAGTATTTT	CASSVGGPQWVDTQYF
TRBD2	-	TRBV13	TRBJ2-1	TGTGCCAGCAGCTCCTCGGCGGGGGGCTACAATGAGCAGTTCTTC	CASSSSAGGYNEQFF
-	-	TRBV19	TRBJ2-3	TGTGCCAGTAGTATGCGGCCCTTCAGAGATACGCAGTATTTT	CASSMRPFRDTQYF
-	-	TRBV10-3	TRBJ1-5	TGTGCCATCAGTGACGGGGATCAGCCCCAGCATTTT	CAISDGDQPQHF
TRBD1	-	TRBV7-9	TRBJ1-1	TGTGCCAGCAGCTTGCAGGGGGCTTCGGGCACTGAAGCTTTCTTT	CASSLQGASGTEAFF
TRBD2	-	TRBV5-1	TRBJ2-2	TGCGCCAGCAGCCGGAGACTAGCGGGAGAGGCCCCCCCCGGGGAGCTGTTTTTT	CASSRRLAGEAPPGELFF
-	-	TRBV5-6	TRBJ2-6	TGTGCCAGCACACCCCGTCCGGGACAAGCCTCCCCTGGGGCCAACGTCCTGACTTTC	CASTPRPGQASPGANVLTF
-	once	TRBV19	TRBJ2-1	TGTGCCAGTAGTCTCTGGGACTCCCATAAAGAGGAGCAGTTCTTC	CASSLWDSHKEEQFF
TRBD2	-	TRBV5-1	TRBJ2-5	TGCGCCAGCAGGGGTGGACTAGCGGGAGCCGCGGGACAAGAGACCCAGTACTTC	CASRGGLAGAAGQETQYF
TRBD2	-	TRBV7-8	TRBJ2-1	TGTGCCAGCAGCCAATCGTTGACTAGCGCGTCCTACAATGAGCAGTTCTTC	CASSQSLTSASYNEQFF
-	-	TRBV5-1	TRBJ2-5	TGCGCCAGCAGCTTGGATTACGGGGGGCGCCCTGAAGAGACCCAGTACTTC	CASSLDYGGRPEETQYF
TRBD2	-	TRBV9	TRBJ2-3	TGTGCCAGCAGCGTCCCCGCTACTAGCGGGGGAGGCACAGATACGCAGTATTTT	CASSVPATSGGGTDTQYF
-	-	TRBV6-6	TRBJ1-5	TGTGCCAGCAGTTACGGTGGTGCTTGGAGTCAGCCCCAGCATTTT	CASSYGGAWSQPQHF
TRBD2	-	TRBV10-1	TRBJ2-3	TGCGCCAGCAGTTCTAGCGGGAGGCTCACAGATACGCAGTATTTT	CASSSSGRLTDTQYF
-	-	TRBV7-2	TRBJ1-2	TGTGCCAGCAGCCCGAAAACCCCGGGCTATGGCTACACCTTC	CASSPKTPGYGYTF
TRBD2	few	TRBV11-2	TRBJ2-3	TGTGCCAGCAGCTCTAGCGGGAGGCGTACTAGCACAGATACGCAGTATTTT	CASSSSGRRTSTDTQYF
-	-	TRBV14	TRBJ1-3	TGTGCCAGCAGCCAAGAACCAGGTAGGTATCACACCATATATTTT	CASSQEPGRYHTIYF
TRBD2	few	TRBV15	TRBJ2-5	TGTGCCACCAGCAGCGGGTTGACTAGCGGGATAACACAAGAGACCCAGTACTTC	CATSSGLTSGITQETQYF
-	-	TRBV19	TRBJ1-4	TGTGCCACAGGGACTGGAGGCGAAAAACTGTTTTTT	CATGTGGEKLFF